This T cell receptor (beta chain) was observed in a study of blood T cell repertoires in COVID-19. Study as a whole: There were acute and convalescent COVID-19 samples, and they came from the United States, Italy and Spain. PBMCs, B-cell-depleted T cells, or T cells were the source of the cDNA or gDNA that made up the material.

Study members were between about 18 and 100 years old and lived in roughly 24 US regions. Cohort placement rested on clinical history that participants reported themselves. The CDR3 is 13 residues long. Germline V CDR1 and CDR2: SQVTM, ANQGSEA. The V end was cut by 2 bases, the J end by 2 bases, with 9 bases between. Here immunoSEQ multiplex PCR was the method, and the copy in TCRdb shows in-frame clones only, minus some. Of 250,000 or so clones in the sample, about 87% were seen once. Sequencing was carried out using PBMCs or T cells enriched from blood (not recorded which). The receptor was derived from a woman in her twenties or thirties who had been exposed to COVID-19. The rearrangement links TRBV29-1 to TRBJ2-5; D is possibly TRBD2 (5 bases). The CDR3 nucleotides read TGCAGCGTTGAAATAGCGCGACAAGAGACCCAGTACTTC. Translation gives CSVEIARQETQYF.